The rows below give T cell receptor beta chains drawn from one sample of a study of cytomegalovirus exposure and HLA in healthy donors. The protocol was immunoSEQ multiplex PCR, while the TCRdb copy is restricted to in-frame clones and leaves out a portion. This sample carries some 130,000 clones, just under 85% of them seen once, and the ten largest clones take about 32%. Sequenced sample: PBMCs. Every receptor here comes from a man aged 25-45 years in good health and CMV-seropositive. The CDR3 runs from the conserved cysteine through the conserved F or W. A D gene is named only where the DNA matches it firmly. Clone size is stated in some rows and not others, as once, few, many or a class when expanded.

clone_size	v_call	d_call	j_call	cdr3_aa	cdr3_nt
.	TRBV7-9	.	TRBJ2-1	CASSLAGTEQFF	TGTGCCAGCAGCTTAGCCGGGACAGAGCAGTTCTTC
.	TRBV6-6	TRBD1	TRBJ1-2	CASRPDRGYGYTF	TGTGCCAGCAGGCCGGACAGGGGCTATGGCTACACCTTC
.	TRBV2	.	TRBJ1-2	CASRPTGANYGYTF	TGTGCCAGCAGACCGACAGGTGCTAACTATGGCTACACCTTC
.	TRBV9	.	TRBJ1-5	CASSVGVGGGDQPQHF	TGTGCCAGCAGCGTAGGTGTAGGTGGGGGCGATCAGCCCCAGCATTTT
.	TRBV2	.	TRBJ1-3	CASRKGVLGGSGNTIYF	TGTGCCAGCAGGAAGGGGGTCCTCGGGGGGTCCGGAAACACCATATATTTT
.	TRBV11-2	.	TRBJ2-1	CASSQAGNEQFF	TGTGCCAGCAGCCAAGCGGGCAATGAGCAGTTCTTC
.	TRBV9	TRBD2	TRBJ2-2	CASSVAVAGRELFF	TGTGCCAGCAGCGTAGCAGTAGCGGGACGGGAGCTGTTTTTT
.	TRBV30	.	TRBJ2-7	CAWSVIFPETDYEQYF	TGTGCCTGGAGTGTAATTTTTCCAGAAACCGACTACGAGCAGTACTTC
.	TRBV7-3	.	TRBJ2-1	CASSSRTGTYNEQFF	TGTGCCAGCAGCTCCCGGACTGGGACCTACAATGAGCAGTTCTTC
.	TRBV5-1	.	TRBJ2-7	CASSEQTGSSYEQYF	TGCGCCAGCAGCGAACAGACAGGTTCCTCCTACGAGCAGTACTTC
many	TRBV19	TRBD1	TRBJ1-1	CASSDRVAAFF	TGTGCCAGCTCGGACAGGGTAGCAGCTTTCTTT
.	TRBV27	TRBD1	TRBJ2-1	CASRKTGQGLSSYNEQFF	TGTGCCAGCAGGAAAACGGGACAGGGGTTAAGCTCCTACAATGAGCAGTTCTTC
.	TRBV4-1	.	TRBJ2-7	CASSQEEGNYEQYF	TGCGCCAGCAGCCAAGAGGAGGGGAACTACGAGCAGTACTTC
.	TRBV19	TRBD1	TRBJ2-3	CASSLRQGLSTDTQYF	TGTGCCAGTAGTCTCCGACAGGGCCTAAGCACAGATACGCAGTATTTT
.	TRBV10-3	TRBD1	TRBJ2-3	CAISPGQLLSDTQYF	TGTGCCATCAGTCCGGGACAGCTCCTTTCAGATACGCAGTATTTT
.	TRBV6-5	TRBD1	TRBJ1-2	CASRPGTEIYGYTF	TGTGCCAGCAGACCCGGGACAGAGATCTATGGCTACACCTTC
.	TRBV20-1	.	TRBJ2-7	CSARDGYEQYF	TGCAGTGCTAGAGACGGGTACGAGCAGTACTTC
.	TRBV10-2	TRBD2	TRBJ2-1	CASTSGVDNEQFF	TGCGCCAGCACAAGCGGGGTCGACAATGAGCAGTTCTTC
few	TRBV5-4	TRBD1	TRBJ2-7	CASSSGTAYEQYF	TGTGCCAGCAGTTCCGGGACAGCCTACGAGCAGTACTTC
.	TRBV11-3	.	TRBJ1-3	CASSWGQGNTIYF	TGTGCCAGCAGCTGGGGACAAGGAAACACCATATATTTT
.	TRBV7-3	.	TRBJ2-7	CASSLEGGLQDEQYF	TGTGCCAGCAGCTTAGAGGGAGGACTCCAGGACGAGCAGTACTTC
.	TRBV19	TRBD2	TRBJ2-1	CASSTGLAGYNEQFF	TGTGCCAGTAGTACGGGACTAGCGGGGTACAATGAGCAGTTCTTC
.	TRBV5-1	.	TRBJ2-3	CATKAAPGTDTQYF	TGCGCCACCAAGGCGGCCCCGGGCACAGATACGCAGTATTTT
.	TRBV7-9	.	TRBJ1-4	CASSLIGGVGEKLFF	TGTGCCAGCAGCCTAATTGGGGGCGTGGGTGAAAAACTGTTTTTT
.	TRBV9	TRBD1	TRBJ2-7	CASSVGPGGQGYEQYF	TGTGCCAGCAGCGTAGGACCAGGGGGACAGGGGTACGAGCAGTACTTC
.	TRBV11-2	TRBD2	TRBJ2-3	CASSSSGRGTDTQYF	TGTGCCAGCAGCTCTAGCGGGAGGGGCACAGATACGCAGTATTTT
once	TRBV2	TRBD2	TRBJ2-7	CASSDRLAGLYEQYF	TGTGCCAGCAGTGACAGACTAGCGGGCCTCTACGAGCAGTACTTC
.	TRBV11-2	TRBD2	TRBJ2-7	CASSWGLAVYEQYF	TGTGCCAGCAGCTGGGGACTAGCGGTCTACGAGCAGTACTTC
few	TRBV5-5	TRBD1	TRBJ2-7	CASRPGQGYLLHEQYF	TGTGCCAGCAGGCCAGGACAGGGCTATCTCCTACACGAGCAGTACTTC
.	TRBV7-2	.	TRBJ1-2	CASSLSGGYGYTF	TGTGCCAGCAGCCTTTCAGGTGGATATGGCTACACCTTC
.	TRBV7-9	.	TRBJ2-3	CASSPVSRTDTQYF	TGTGCCAGCAGCCCCGTGAGTCGCACAGATACGCAGTATTTT
.	TRBV5-1	.	TRBJ2-7	CASSLNRGGEQYF	TGCGCCAGCAGCTTGAACAGGGGAGGAGAGCAGTACTTC
.	TRBV5-1	TRBD1	TRBJ2-5	CASSLEGQGAETQYF	TGCGCCAGCAGCTTGGAGGGACAGGGGGCAGAGACCCAGTACTTC
.	TRBV9	TRBD2	TRBJ2-3	CASSVEASGRGADTQYF	TGTGCCAGCAGCGTAGAGGCTAGCGGGAGAGGTGCAGATACGCAGTATTTT
.	TRBV2	.	TRBJ2-3	CASARGGSTDTQYF	TGTGCCAGCGCGAGGGGGGGTTCCACAGATACGCAGTATTTT
.	TRBV9	TRBD1	TRBJ2-7	CASSVDDRGSYEQYF	TGTGCCAGCAGCGTGGACGACAGGGGGTCCTACGAGCAGTACTTC
.	TRBV14	TRBD2	TRBJ2-3	CASSQDPLAGGPDTQYF	TGTGCCAGCAGCCAAGACCCACTAGCGGGGGGCCCGGATACGCAGTATTTT
.	TRBV6-5	.	TRBJ1-6	CASTKGGGSPLHF	TGTGCCAGCACCAAAGGCGGGGGTTCACCCCTCCACTTT
.	TRBV5-1	TRBD1	TRBJ1-3	CASRTGQEGNTIYF	TGCGCCAGCAGGACGGGACAGGAGGGAAACACCATATATTTT
.	TRBV2	.	TRBJ2-1	CASSEGPSRRDEQFF	TGTGCCAGCAGTGAGGGGCCTAGCAGGAGGGATGAGCAGTTCTTC
.	TRBV2	TRBD2	TRBJ2-1	CASSAGEGRGEQFF	TGTGCCAGCAGCGCGGGGGAGGGAAGGGGTGAGCAGTTCTTC
.	TRBV2	TRBD2	TRBJ2-2	CASSERLAGGELFF	TGTGCCAGCAGTGAACGCCTAGCGGGCGGGGAGCTGTTTTTT
once	TRBV29-1	TRBD2	TRBJ2-6	CSVGSGRSPSGANVLTF	TGCAGCGTTGGGAGCGGGAGAAGCCCGTCTGGGGCCAACGTCCTGACTTTC
.	TRBV14	TRBD1	TRBJ1-1	CASSQQTGAGTEAFF	TGTGCCAGCAGCCAACAGACAGGGGCGGGTACTGAAGCTTTCTTT
few	TRBV7-8	TRBD2	TRBJ2-7	CASSRGVVEEQYF	TGTGCCAGCAGCCGGGGGGTCGTGGAAGAGCAGTACTTC
.	TRBV5-1	.	TRBJ2-7	CASSSGSYEQYF	TGCGCCAGCAGCTCAGGTTCCTACGAGCAGTACTTC
.	TRBV30	TRBD1	TRBJ2-3	CAWSVLTGRLGDTQYF	TGTGCCTGGAGTGTACTGACAGGGCGACTGGGAGATACGCAGTATTTT
.	TRBV11-2	.	TRBJ2-7	CASSFSYEQYF	TGTGCCAGCAGCTTTTCATACGAGCAGTACTTC
.	TRBV30	.	TRBJ1-3	CAWIDSGNTIYF	TGTGCCTGGATCGATAGTGGAAACACCATATATTTT
.	TRBV5-1	.	TRBJ1-1	CASSWGREGTEAFF	TGCGCCAGCAGCTGGGGGAGGGAGGGGACTGAAGCTTTCTTT
.	TRBV27	.	TRBJ2-7	CASRPGISYEQYF	TGTGCCAGCAGGCCCGGGATCTCCTACGAGCAGTACTTC
few	TRBV18	.	TRBJ1-2	CASSPDGNYGYTF	TGTGCCAGCTCACCTGACGGGAACTATGGCTACACCTTC
few	TRBV2	TRBD1	TRBJ2-1	CASSGRQGVYNEQFF	TGTGCCAGCAGTGGCCGACAGGGGGTATACAATGAGCAGTTCTTC
.	TRBV7-9	TRBD1	TRBJ1-5	CASSSGQGGNQPQHF	TGTGCCAGCAGCTCGGGACAGGGGGGCAATCAGCCCCAGCATTTT
.	TRBV9	TRBD1	TRBJ1-1	CASSPGQGFVTEAFF	TGTGCCAGCAGCCCGGGACAGGGGTTTGTCACTGAAGCTTTCTTT
.	TRBV7-4	.	TRBJ2-2	CASSLGAAAGGTGELFF	TGTGCCAGCAGCTTAGGTGCGGCTGCGGGTGGGACCGGGGAGCTGTTTTTT
.	TRBV18	.	TRBJ1-2	CASSPDRNYGYTF	TGTGCCAGCTCGCCTGACAGAAACTATGGCTACACCTTC
.	TRBV7-9	TRBD1	TRBJ2-2	CASSLRQGWNTGELFF	TGTGCCAGCAGCTTAAGACAGGGATGGAACACCGGGGAGCTGTTTTTT
.	TRBV9	TRBD1	TRBJ1-5	CASSVGQGLDQPQHF	TGTGCCAGCAGCGTTGGACAGGGCCTCGATCAGCCCCAGCATTTT
.	TRBV11-2	TRBD1	TRBJ2-1	CASSPSWDREGEQFF	TGTGCCAGCAGCCCTTCCTGGGACAGGGAAGGAGAGCAGTTCTTC